The source of this T cell receptor (beta chain) is a study of CD8 T cells in ankylosing spondylitis. Study observations and caveats: Certain motif variants had earlier been reported in reactive arthritis synovial fluid and blood. Apparently characteristic of ankylosing spondylitis blood was a TCR beta motif (fewer than ten highly homologous variants). Disease-associated clones were reportedly significantly overrepresented in matched ankylosing spondylitis synovial fluid.

CDR1 SGHVS and CDR2 FNYEAQ come from the germline V gene. The CDR3 runs to 17 residues. V lost 1 base, J lost 0 bases, and 10 bases lay in between. TCRdb re-called the 5' RACE reads with MiXCR, one entry per CDR3 protein. The profile shows 200,000 or so distinct CDR3 sequences, about 18% of them singletons. There are many counts of this clonotype. Antigen: not known. The sample consisted of blood, either unsorted or a sorted T cell fraction (not recorded which). The origin of this receptor is a male donor between 10 and 30 years old with ankylosing spondylitis or in good health (not recorded which). V usage is TRBV7-6 and J usage is TRBJ1-6; D is ambiguous. The CDR3 is CASSLEAGSSYNSPLHF. For the CDR3, the DNA is TGTGCCAGCAGCTTAGAGGCCGGCAGCTCCTATAATTCACCCCTCCACTTT.